These 28 T cell receptor beta chains originate from one sample sequenced in a study of early T cells in non-severe SARS-CoV-2 infection (dated by TCRdb to about 2021). Libraries were prepared through 5' RACE. Sequencing was carried out with a NextSeq 500. TCRdb reworked the public reads: Q25 trimming with fastp, MiXCR clone assembly, productive beta chains retained. Duplicate CDR3 protein sequences are folded into a single record with the most common DNA and genes. Here the sample has approximately 76,000 distinct CDR3 sequences; roughly an eighth occur a single time. The ten largest make up 3% of the sample. The specimen sequenced was whole blood. These receptors came from an adult who was a healthcare worker with PCR-confirmed SARS-CoV-2 infection or an uninfected control (not recorded which).

This clonotype was seen many times. V gene TRBV6-5 combines with J gene TRBJ2-2; tentative D call: TRBD2 (6 bases). This CDR3 region has 16 residues. Germline CDR1 reads MNHEY; CDR2 reads SVGAGI. Between the trimmed V and J ends, which lost 2 bases and 1 base, there was a span of 11 bases. DNA of the CDR3: TGTGCCAGCAGTTACGGAGGCGGGATGAACACCGGGGAGCTGTTTTTT. Translating it yields CASSYGGGMNTGELFF.

The V and J genes are TRBV5-1 and TRBJ2-7; 7 bases match TRBD2. Germline V gene data show CDR1 as SGHRS and CDR2 as YFSETQ. The CDR3 covers 14 residues. V gave up 4 bases and J gave up 5 bases; unmatched junction bases: 9. The CDR3 nucleotides are TGCGCCAGCAGCCACTGGGAGGGGTTCCACGAGCAGTACTTC. It encodes CASSHWEGFHEQYF.

This clonotype occurred a few times. The rearrangement joins TRBV11-2 to TRBJ1-5, with D tentatively TRBD1 (5 bases). Trimming pared 4 bases from V and 2 bases from J, leaving 12 bases between. This CDR3 is built from 15 residues. The V gene's germline CDR1 is SGHAT and CDR2 FQNNGV. CDR3 nucleotides: TGTGCCAGCAGCTCGGGACCGCTTGGCAATCAGCCCCAGCATTTT. This translates into CASSSGPLGNQPQHF.

This clonotype was observed at least ten times. The rearrangement links TRBV19 to TRBJ1-4, with 9 bases fitting TRBD1. Germline assignment: CDR1 LNHDA and CDR2 SQIVND (reference sequence). V shed 3 bases and J 7 bases; nucleotides not matched to a gene: 9. There are 16 residues in the CDR3. The CDR3 DNA reads as TGTGCCAGTAGTATTGGACAGGGGAGCGGCTCTGAAAAACTGTTTTTT. It codes for CASSIGQGSGSEKLFF.

The rearrangement uses TRBV5-1 and TRBJ1-5; maybe TRBD1 (5 bases). The CDR3 is made up of 14 amino acids. Germline V gene lookup returns CDR1 SGHRS and CDR2 YFSETQ. V lost 5 bases and J lost 4, with 13 bases in between. The CDR3 DNA sequence: TGCGCCAGCAGTTGGTCGGGGGAAAATCAGCCCCAGCATTTT. Amino acids: CASSWSGENQPQHF.

The table lists this clonotype with a few counts. The chain is built from TRBV6-6 and TRBJ1-1; D is unclear. CDR3 length equals 9 residues. In germline, CDR1 is MNHNY, CDR2 SVGAGI (reference sequence). The V end was cut by 6 bases, the J end by 9 bases, with 5 bases between. CDR3 sequence (DNA): TGTGCCAGCAGCCCGAAAGCTTTCTTT. Translating it yields CASSPKAFF.

V is TRBV19 and J is TRBJ1-5; D unclear. V gave up 9 bases and J gave up 2 bases, with 11 bases separating them. Germline V gene data show CDR1 as LNHDA and CDR2 as SQIVND (reference sequence). This CDR3 region has 13 residues. The CDR3 loop is CASSNTRNQPQHF. The CDR3, as DNA: TGTGCCAGCTCCAATACTCGCAATCAGCCCCAGCATTTT.

The CDR3, as DNA: TGTGCCAGCAGTAGAGGAGCCCTATTAGGTCAGCCCCAGCATTTT. Its protein product is CASSRGALLGQPQHF. This rearrangement joins TRBV12-3 or TRBV12-4 to TRBJ1-5; D is ambiguous. V lost 5 bases and J lost 6, with 17 bases in between. This CDR3 has 15 residues.

This clonotype was found many times. The chain joins TRBV10-2 to TRBJ2-7, with a possible D match to TRBD1 (6 bases). CDR1 WSHSY and CDR2 SAAADI come from the germline V gene. This CDR3 has 11 amino acids. Trimming pared 4 bases from V and 11 bases from J, leaving 12 bases between. CDR3 DNA sequence: TGCGCCAGCAGTGGGGGAAACAGGGAGTACTTC. Protein: CASSGGNREYF.

This clonotype was recorded many times. The CDR3 DNA reads TGTGCCAGCAGCTTAGTCGCGGTAGATACGCAGTATTTT. This translates into CASSLVAVDTQYF. The V and J genes are TRBV7-8 and TRBJ2-3, with D hard to call. Germline V gene data show CDR1 as SGHVS and CDR2 as FQNEAQ. Between the trimmed V and J ends, which lost 1 base and 5 bases, there was a span of 7 bases. The CDR3 length is 13 residues.

This clonotype has more than one count but fewer than ten. The chain carries TRBV28 and TRBJ2-1; perhaps D is TRBD1 or TRBD2 (6 bases each). Trimming stripped 5 bases from V and 6 bases from J, with 23 bases between. Germline CDR1 reads MDHEN; CDR2 reads SYDVKM. This CDR3 contains 17 residues. CDR3 DNA sequence: TGTGCCAGCAGTGAAACCACCCGGGGGAAGGGGGTCAATGAGCAGTTCTTC. It translates to CASSETTRGKGVNEQFF. The whole variable domain, remainder taken from reference TRBV28 and TRBJ2-1, is DVKVTQSSRYLVKRTGEKVFLECVQDMDHENMFWYRQDPGLGLRLIYFSYDVKMKEKGDIPEGYSVSREKKERFSLILESASTNQTSMYLCASSETTRGKGVNEQFFGPGTRLTVL.

The V gene is TRBV18, the J gene TRBJ2-7; D call uncertain. Germline V CDR1 and CDR2: KGHSH, LQKENI. CDR3 size: 13 residues. Trimming took off 2 bases at V and 3 bases at J, with 8 bases between the two ends. The CDR3 DNA reads as TGTGCCAGCTCACCAGGTCACGTCTACGAGCAGTACTTC. This translates into CASSPGHVYEQYF. The variable domain in full, completed from reference TRBV18 and TRBJ2-7, reads NAGVMQNPRHLVRRRGQEARLRCSPMKGHSHVYWYRQLPEEGLKFMVYLQKENIIDESGMPKERFSAEFPKEGPSILRIQQVVRGDSAAYFCASSPGHVYEQYFGPGTRLTVT.

The chain is built from TRBV11-3 and TRBJ2-2, with TRBD1 as a possible D gene (5 bases). This CDR3 is built from 16 residues. Germline CDR1 reads SGHNT; CDR2 reads YENEEA. Deletions cut 1 base from V and 3 bases from J, with 12 bases between. CDR3 DNA sequence: TGTGCCAGCAGCTTAGGCCTGACAGCTGACACCGGGGAGCTGTTTTTT. Amino acids: CASSLGLTADTGELFF.

The chain uses TRBV27 and TRBJ2-7; possible D gene TRBD1, 5 bases. The V end lost 9 bases, the J end lost 3 bases, and 18 bases lay between the germline ends. Germline V gene data show CDR1 as MNHEY and CDR2 as SMNVEV (reference sequence). The CDR3 loop spans 14 amino acids. CDR3 sequence: CASGLGLSIYEQYF. In DNA, the CDR3 is TGTGCCAGTGGGCTGGGGCTATCCATCTACGAGCAGTACTTC.

This clonotype was counted between two and nine times. The chain links TRBV29-1 to TRBJ2-1; TRBD1 matches 11 bases. The ends lost 4 bases at V and 7 bases at J; junction bases unmatched: 3. The CDR3 sequence is 13 residues long. Germline-derived CDR1 and CDR2 are SQVTM and ANQGSEA. The CDR3 reads CSVAGQGGNEQFF. CDR3 nucleotides: TGCAGCGTTGCGGGACAGGGGGGGAATGAGCAGTTCTTC.

This clonotype showed up many times. The V and J genes are TRBV2 and TRBJ2-7; a possible D gene is TRBD2 (6 bases). Germline V gene sequence: CDR1 SNHLY, CDR2 FYNNEI. V lost 8 bases and J 6 bases, leaving 23 bases between the germline ends. The length of the CDR3 is 15 residues. The CDR3 DNA is TGTGCCAGCGGGCGGGCACTAGCTCCACTCGGCGAGCAGTACTTC. It yields the protein CASGRALAPLGEQYF.

V usage is TRBV6-1 and J usage is TRBJ2-1, with D unresolved. The CDR3 totals 16 residues. Trimming removed 0 bases from V and 9 bases from J, with 18 bases in between. The V gene's germline CDR1 is MNHNS and CDR2 SASEGT. The CDR3 nucleotides are TGTGCCAGCAGTGAAGCCCGTTGGTCTAGAGCGAGTGAGCAGTTCTTC. Translating it yields CASSEARWSRASEQFF.

Notes on this clonotype: A read error is likely, as this CDR3 ends without the conserved phenylalanine or tryptophan. The chain joins TRBV5-1 to TRBJ2-7, with 9 bases fitting TRBD1. After removal of 4 bases from V and 1 base from J, the junction contained 3 bases not matched to a gene. The CDR3 sequence is 14 residues long. The germline gives CDR1 SGHRS, CDR2 YFSETQ. The CDR3: CASSRDRESYEQYL. In nucleotides, the CDR3 is TGCGCCAGCAGCCGGGACAGGGAATCCTACGAGCAGTACCTC.

This clonotype was observed a few times. The chain joins TRBV7-9 to TRBJ1-2; unclear D gene. There are 13 residues in the CDR3. Germline V gene sequence: CDR1 SEHNR, CDR2 FQNEAQ (reference sequence). V was cut by 6 bases and J by 4 bases, with 12 bases left in between. The CDR3 is CASRDSESYGYTF. The CDR3 coding sequence is TGTGCCAGCAGGGATAGTGAGTCCTATGGCTACACCTTC.

This clonotype was seen repeatedly, ten times or more. An end of the junction differs from the germline gene, which may be a read error. The rearrangement links TRBV7-7 to TRBJ2-5; D possibly corresponds to TRBD2 (6 bases). The germline V gene encodes CDR1 SSHAT and CDR2 FNYEAQ (reference sequence). This CDR3 spans 15 amino acids. The CDR3 here is CASSPDAGPQETQYF. DNA of the CDR3: TGTGCTAGCAGTCCCGACGCGGGACCTCAAGAGACCCAGTACTTC.

CDR3 sequence (DNA): TGTGCCAGCAGTTCCCGACAGGGGGCCTACGAGCAGTACTTC. This encodes CASSSRQGAYEQYF. The rearrangement joins TRBV27 to TRBJ2-7; the match to TRBD1 covers 9 bases. V lost 4 bases, J lost 2 bases, and 3 bases stayed unmatched. CDR1 is MNHEY, CDR2 SMNVEV, per germline (reference sequence). The CDR3 totals 14 residues.

The chain recombines TRBV7-8 with TRBJ2-3; D might be TRBD2 (5 bases). V lost 5 bases and J 5 bases, leaving 20 bases between the germline ends. Germline V CDR1 and CDR2: SGHVS, FQNEAQ. This CDR3 region has 16 residues. CDR3 sequence (DNA): TGTGCCAGCAGCCCCCCCCCCTGGCTACGGGGAGATACGCAGTATTTT. This sequence encodes CASSPPPWLRGDTQYF.

The chain links TRBV25-1 to TRBJ2-2; 9 nucleotides agree with TRBD2. CDR3 length: 16 residues. Losses at the gene ends were 2 bases for V and 5 bases for J; bases not matched to a gene: 6. CDR1 and CDR2 (germline): MGHDK, SYGVNS. In DNA form, the CDR3 reads TGTGCCAGCAGTGAACGTTTTAGCGGGGGAACCGGGGAGCTGTTTTTT. Protein product: CASSERFSGGTGELFF.

The chain is built from TRBV11-3 and TRBJ1-5, with D perhaps matching TRBD1 (6 bases). V lost 7 bases to trimming and J lost 1 base, with 8 bases between them. CDR3 length: 13 amino acids. Germline CDR1 and CDR2: SGHNT and YENEEA. The CDR3 DNA sequence: TGTGCCAGCAAGGGGGAGAGCAATCAGCCCCAGCATTTT. Translation gives CASKGESNQPQHF.

The V and J genes are TRBV7-9 and TRBJ2-5; 10 bases map to TRBD2. This CDR3 is built from 18 residues. The V and J ends lost 0 bases and 6 bases, in that order; junction bases with no gene match: 13. Germline V CDR1 and CDR2: SEHNR, FQNEAQ (reference sequence). The CDR3 DNA is TGTGCCAGCAGCTTAGCGGCTTCTCCGGGACTAGCGAGAAAGACCCAGTACTTC. Translating gives CASSLAASPGLARKTQYF.

The chain carries TRBV3-1 and TRBJ1-5; unclear D gene. The CDR3 has 12 residues. Trimming took off 4 bases at V and 1 base at J, with 2 bases between the two ends. Germline-derived CDR1 and CDR2 are LGHDT and YNNKEL (reference sequence). The CDR3 loop reads CASSRSNQPQHF. The CDR3 region has the DNA TGTGCCAGCAGCCGGAGCAATCAGCCCCAGCATTTT. The full variable domain, with the rest looked up from reference TRBV3-1 and TRBJ1-5, is DTAVSQTPKYLVTQMGNDKSIKCEQNLGHDTMYWYKQDSKKFLKIMFSYNNKELIINETVPNRFSPKSPDKAHLNLHINSLELGDSAVYFCASSRSNQPQHFGDGTRLSIL.

Ten or more counts support this clonotype. CDR3 amino acids: CASSEEKGRYYGYTF. DNA of the CDR3: TGTGCCAGCAGTGAAGAAAAAGGGCGCTACTATGGCTACACCTTC. V is TRBV6-1 and J is TRBJ1-2; D is undetermined. CDR3 size: 15 residues. V shed 1 base and J shed 3 bases, with 12 bases lying between them. The germline CDR1 and CDR2 sequences are MNHNS and SASEGT.

This clonotype came up a few times. This chain joins TRBV6-5 and TRBJ1-2; a weak D match, TRBD1 (6 bases). V lost 7 bases and J 6 bases, leaving 15 bases between the germline ends. The CDR3 has 13 amino acids. Germline V gene lookup returns CDR1 MNHEY and CDR2 SVGAGI. The CDR3 DNA reads as TGTGCCAGCAAGAAAGGGGGTGTCGATGGCTACACCTTC. Its translation: CASKKGGVDGYTF.